The clone carrying this T cell receptor beta chain was seen repeatedly, ten times or more. The data were obtained in a study of T cells in Graves' hyperthyroidism and ophthalmopathy. This CDR3 has 16 amino acids. From germline, CDR1 is SGHTA and CDR2 FQGTGA. The V and J ends lost 2 bases and 3 bases, in that order; junction bases with no gene match: 8. Diagnoses were established using clinical symptoms, serum thyroxine and TRAb, thyroid ultrasound and orbital computed tomography. Researchers amplified the TCR beta CDR3 regions from RNA transcripts. TCR CDR3 regions were first amplified by RT-PCR with HTBI primers. TCRdb re-called the multiplex PCR reads with MiXCR, one entry per CDR3 protein. The table has a few hundred thousand distinct CDR3 sequences, about an eighth seen once.

The clonotype comes from a woman under 30 with Graves' hyperthyroidism. The sequencing sample was made of blood. The rearrangement links TRBV7-3 to TRBJ2-7; TRBD2 aligns across 9 bases. The CDR3 reads CASSLGPPAGGYEQYF. The CDR3 DNA sequence: TGTGCCAGCAGCTTAGGGCCTCCAGCGGGAGGCTACGAGCAGTACTTC. Full variable domain (outside the CDR3, taken from reference TRBV7-3 and TRBJ2-7): GAGVSQTPSNKVTEKGKYVELRCDPISGHTALYWYRQSLGQGPEFLIYFQGTGAADDSGLPNDRFFAVRPEGSVSTLKIQRTERGDSAVYLCASSLGPPAGGYEQYFGPGTRLTVT.